A selection of T cell receptor beta chains follows, all from one sample in a study of cytomegalovirus exposure and HLA in healthy donors. Libraries were prepared by immunoSEQ multiplex PCR; TCRdb keeps only in-frame clonotypes and omits some of them. The repertoire includes under 150,000 clones, roughly nine tenths of them detected once, and roughly 3% sits in the top ten. Specimen: PBMCs. The origin of the receptors is a man aged 18 to 29 in good health and CMV-seronegative. Both conserved end residues are part of each CDR3. D genes are given only for firm matches. A row's size may be missing; if present it is once, few, many or a size class.

cdr3_nt cdr3_aa j_call clone_size d_call v_call cdr3_length
TGTGCCAGCTCACTGGGAGGTCAGGGGAACACTGAAGCTTTCTTT CASSLGGQGNTEAFF TRBJ1-1 NA NA TRBV18 15
TGTGCCAGCAGCTTAATCGGGGGGGCTGGAGAGACCCAGTACTTC CASSLIGGAGETQYF TRBJ2-5 NA TRBD2 TRBV11-2 15
TGTGCCAGCAGACCAGACAGGGGGCCCTATGGCTACACCTTC CASRPDRGPYGYTF TRBJ1-2 NA TRBD1 TRBV7-8 14
TGTGCCAGCAGTGTTGGGACTACCAACAATGAGCAGTTCTTC CASSVGTTNNEQFF TRBJ2-1 NA TRBD2 TRBV2 14
TGTGCCAGCAGTGACCCTCGGGGTTTAGGCTCCTACGAGCAGTACTTC CASSDPRGLGSYEQYF TRBJ2-7 NA NA TRBV2 16
TGTGCCAGCAGCTTGAACAGGGGGCATCAGCCCCAGCATTTT CASSLNRGHQPQHF TRBJ1-5 NA TRBD1 TRBV5-6 14
TGTGCCAGCATACTAGCGGACTTTCAAGAGACCCAGTACTTC CASILADFQETQYF TRBJ2-5 NA TRBD2 TRBV6-1 14
TGTGCCAGCAGTACTGTGAGTGAAGCTTTCTTT CASSTVSEAFF TRBJ1-1 many NA TRBV25-1 11
TGTGCCAGCAGCTTAGTCGGGACTTTGAGCTCCTACGAGCAGTACTTC CASSLVGTLSSYEQYF TRBJ2-7 once NA TRBV11-3 16
TGTGCCAGCAGCTTACCAGGGGCCTATGGCTACACCTTC CASSLPGAYGYTF TRBJ1-2 once NA TRBV11-2 13
TGTGCCAGCAGTGAAACTAGGAATGAGCAGTTCTTC CASSETRNEQFF TRBJ2-1 NA NA TRBV2 12
TGTGCCAGCAGCTTCACCACGGGGTCTAGCGCGGAGACCCAGTACTTC CASSFTTGSSAETQYF TRBJ2-5 NA NA TRBV11-2 16
TGTGCCAGTAGTATAGCGGGACAGGGGTACACCGGGGAGCTGTTTTTT CASSIAGQGYTGELFF TRBJ2-2 NA TRBD1 TRBV19 16
TGTGCCAGCAGCTCACGCCGGGACAGGGAGCAGTACTTC CASSSRRDREQYF TRBJ2-7 NA TRBD1 TRBV11-2 13
TGTGCCAGCAGTGTGCGTAGCGGGTACCACGAGCAGTACTTC CASSVRSGYHEQYF TRBJ2-7 NA TRBD2 TRBV6-1 14
TGTGCCAGCAGAACAGGGATTAACACCGGGGAGCTGTTTTTT CASRTGINTGELFF TRBJ2-2 NA NA TRBV5-6 14
TGTGCCAGCAGTTACTTGAGAGACACCACTGAAGCTTTCTTT CASSYLRDTTEAFF TRBJ1-1 NA NA TRBV6-5 14
TGTGCCACCAGCAGAGGACAGGACTCTTACCACGAGCAGTACTTC CATSRGQDSYHEQYF TRBJ2-7 NA NA TRBV15 15
TGTGCCAGCAGTGAAATCGTTAGCGGATTCTACAATGAGCAGTTCTTC CASSEIVSGFYNEQFF TRBJ2-1 NA NA TRBV6-1 16
TGTGCCAGCAGCTCCCAGACAGGGAGGGAGACCCAGTACTTC CASSSQTGRETQYF TRBJ2-5 NA NA TRBV7-7 14
TGTGCCTGGAGTGGCCGGGACTCCTACGAGCAGTACTTC CAWSGRDSYEQYF TRBJ2-7 NA NA TRBV30 13
TGTGCCAGCAGGGGACAGGGCACCCTCCCTCTTGACTATGGCTACACCTTC CASRGQGTLPLDYGYTF TRBJ1-2 NA TRBD1 TRBV2 17
TGTGCCAGCAGCGTAGGGCGGAGCGACTATGGCTACACCTTC CASSVGRSDYGYTF TRBJ1-2 few NA TRBV9 14
TGTGCCAGCAGTTATTTGGGACAAGTCTCCTACGAGCAGTACTTC CASSYLGQVSYEQYF TRBJ2-7 NA NA TRBV27 15
TGCAGCGTTGAAGACGTGGGACAGGGCGGTGGAGAGACCCAGTACTTC CSVEDVGQGGGETQYF TRBJ2-5 NA TRBD1 TRBV29-1 16
TGTGCCAGCACCCCCTATTCTGGCGGGGGATCCGGCTCCTACGAGCAGTACTTC CASTPYSGGGSGSYEQYF TRBJ2-7 few TRBD2 TRBV5-6 18
TGTGCCAGCAGGCCGTCCGCGGGAGCAACCTACAATGAGCAGTTCTTC CASRPSAGATYNEQFF TRBJ2-1 NA TRBD2 TRBV5-4 16
TGTGCCAGCAGTTACGGCGGGAAGGTCACCGGGGAGCTGTTTTTT CASSYGGKVTGELFF TRBJ2-2 NA NA TRBV6-5 15
TGTGCCAGCAGACAAGCGACGGGGTATGGCTACACCTTC CASRQATGYGYTF TRBJ1-2 NA NA TRBV6-5 13
TGTGCCAGTAGTCCTCGGACAGGACTGAATCAGCCCCAGCATTTT CASSPRTGLNQPQHF TRBJ1-5 NA TRBD1 TRBV19 15
TGTGCCAGCAGCTTGCCCGCTCTGAGGGAGCAGTACTTC CASSLPALREQYF TRBJ2-7 NA NA TRBV5-5 13
TGCGCCAGCAGCCAGCCGGGACAGGGGAAGGGCTACACCTTC CASSQPGQGKGYTF TRBJ1-2 NA TRBD1 TRBV4-1 14
TGTGCCAGCAGCCTACAGGGGATAAGGACTGAAGCTTTCTTT CASSLQGIRTEAFF TRBJ1-1 NA TRBD1 TRBV13 14
TGTGCCAGCAGCTTTCAGGGGAACTACGAGCAGTACTTC CASSFQGNYEQYF TRBJ2-7 NA NA TRBV7-2 13
NA CASSSGQGLPAQPQHF TRBJ1-5 NA NA TRBV27 16
TGCGCCAGCACGTCGGGTGCTTGGTACCAAGAGACCCAGTACTTC CASTSGAWYQETQYF TRBJ2-5 NA NA TRBV5-1 15
TGTGCCAGCTCACTTGGTCGGTTATATCTGCCGGGACAGGGACCTAATGAAAAACTGTTTTTT CASSLGRLYLPGQGPNEKLFF TRBJ1-4 once TRBD1 TRBV18 21
TGTGCCACCCGGGGGGGGTTTGGCACTGAAGCTTTCTTT CATRGGFGTEAFF TRBJ1-1 NA NA TRBV19 13
TGTGCCAGCAGCGTTGGCGGGGGTACCTACAATGAGCAGTTCTTC CASSVGGGTYNEQFF TRBJ2-1 NA TRBD2 TRBV9 15
TGTGCCAGCAGCTTACCAGGGGGAGCTAATGAGCAGTTCTTC CASSLPGGANEQFF TRBJ2-1 NA TRBD1 TRBV5-6 14
TGCGCCAGCAGCTTGGACAGGGTTAATACGCAGTATTTT CASSLDRVNTQYF TRBJ2-3 NA NA TRBV5-1 13
TGTGCCAGCAGTTACGGGGGCCGGGTGGAGACCCAGTACTTC CASSYGGRVETQYF TRBJ2-5 NA NA TRBV6-5 14
TGTGCCAGCAGCGTAGGAGGAGACATATTGGAGGAAGGCTACACCTTC CASSVGGDILEEGYTF TRBJ1-2 NA NA TRBV9 16
TGTGCCAGCAGCCAAATTGAGGGGGGGTCCCCGGATACGCAGTATTTT CASSQIEGGSPDTQYF TRBJ2-3 once NA TRBV4-2 16
TGTGCCAGCAGTGGATCCGGGACAGGGGGCCCCATAGGGTCCTACAATGAGCAGTTCTTC CASSGSGTGGPIGSYNEQFF TRBJ2-1 NA TRBD1 TRBV7-7 20
TGTGCCAGCAGTCCGGGACAGGGAGTCACTGAAGCTTTCTTT CASSPGQGVTEAFF TRBJ1-1 once TRBD1 TRBV28 14
TGTGCCAGCGGAGATGCCTACGAGCAGTACTTC CASGDAYEQYF TRBJ2-7 NA NA TRBV19 11
TGTGCCAGCAGTTTCTCAGGGGGCGGCGGGGAGCTGTTTTTT CASSFSGGGGELFF TRBJ2-2 NA TRBD1 TRBV28 14
TGTGCCAGCAGCCATTCAGGGGTGACTGAAGCTTTCTTT CASSHSGVTEAFF TRBJ1-1 NA NA TRBV14 13
TGTGCCACCACGTCCCCTAGCGGTATCACAGATACGCAGTATTTT CATTSPSGITDTQYF TRBJ2-3 NA TRBD2 TRBV28 15
TGTGCCAGCAGCAAAGAGCGGCCGGAACTCCTCTCTGGAAACACCATATATTTT CASSKERPELLSGNTIYF TRBJ1-3 NA NA TRBV21-1 18
TGTGCCAGCTCACCGCTACGAGGGCAGCCCCAGCATTTT CASSPLRGQPQHF TRBJ1-5 NA NA TRBV18 13
TGTGCCAGCAGCACTTCCAACACGGGGGAGCAGTACTTC CASSTSNTGEQYF TRBJ2-7 NA NA TRBV5-6 13